Presented here are 12 T cell receptor beta chains from one specimen sequenced in a study of blood T cell repertoires in COVID-19. Profiling relied on immunoSEQ multiplex PCR, and the TCRdb table lists in-frame clones only, not all of them. The data contain approximately 330,000 clones, roughly 87% of them singletons. The specimen was peripheral blood. These receptors all come from a man younger than 45 with COVID-19, enrolled during active disease.

V is TRBV5-1 and J is TRBJ2-5; TRBD2 agrees at 9 bases. V gave up 0 bases and J gave up 5 bases; unmatched junction bases: 8. Germline V gene lookup returns CDR1 SGHRS and CDR2 YFSETQ. The CDR3 runs 16 residues. The CDR3 loop is CASSLEGSGRGETQYF. As DNA, the CDR3 is TGCGCCAGCAGCTTGGAAGGTAGCGGGAGAGGGGAGACCCAGTACTTC. The entire variable domain, with the rest obtained from reference TRBV5-1 and TRBJ2-5, is as follows: KAGVTQTPRYLIKTRGQQVTLSCSPISGHRSVSWYQQTPGQGLQFLFEYFSETQRNKGNFPGRFSGRQFSNSRSEMNVSTLELGDSALYLCASSLEGSGRGETQYFGPGTRLLVL.

The table lists this clone with a count of one. This specimen includes other DNA sequences encoding the same CDR3. V and J are TRBV30 and TRBJ2-7; no clear D gene. Trimming took 1 base from V and 3 from J, leaving 7 bases between them. The CDR3 sequence is 12 residues long. Germline V CDR1 and CDR2: GTSNPN, SVGIG (reference sequence). The DNA of the CDR3 is TGTGCCTGGAGTGGTGGCAGCTACGAGCAGTACTTC. This codes for CAWSGGSYEQYF.

This chain joins TRBV5-6 and TRBJ1-2, with TRBD1 as a possible D gene (6 bases). The CDR3 has 13 amino acids. Per germline, CDR1 SGHDT and CDR2 YYEEEE. V gave up 0 bases and J gave up 6 bases, with 9 bases separating them. The CDR3, as DNA: TGTGCCAGCAGCTTGGGGTCAGGGGATGGCTACACCTTC. Translating gives CASSLGSGDGYTF.

This clone occurred once. The rearrangement joins TRBV24-1 to TRBJ1-2, with D hard to call. The CDR3 sequence is 12 residues long. Germline CDR1 and CDR2: KGHDR and SFDVKD. V was cut by 6 bases and J by 4 bases, with 8 bases left in between. The CDR3 protein is CATSSGSYGYTF. For the CDR3, the DNA is TGTGCCACCAGTTCCGGGAGCTATGGCTACACCTTC.

In regard to this clone: One junction end disagrees with the germline gene, perhaps due to a read error. The V gene is TRBV4-3, the J gene TRBJ1-3; D ambiguous. This CDR3 is 15 amino acids long. CDR1 and CDR2 (germline): LGHNA, YSLEER. The CDR3 region is CASSQDQSVETPDIF. In DNA form, the CDR3 reads TGCGCCAGCAGCCAAGATCAATCCGTTGAGACACCTGATATATTT.

V gene TRBV24-1 combines with J gene TRBJ2-1, with no clear D. Germline V gives CDR1 KGHDR, CDR2 SFDVKD. The CDR3 contains 12 residues. Trimming left V 5 bases short and J 5 bases short, with 6 bases between. Written as DNA, the CDR3 is TGTGCCACCAGTGTCGCAGACAATGAGCAGTTCTTC. Translated: CATSVADNEQFF.

The rearrangement links TRBV5-4 to TRBJ1-1, with a tentative D call TRBD1 (5 bases). Germline V gene sequence: CDR1 SGHNT, CDR2 YYREEE (reference sequence). Trimming took off 1 base at V and 1 base at J, with 11 bases between the two ends. The CDR3 consists of 15 residues. CDR3 loop: CASSLLGVPNTEAFF. The CDR3 DNA reads TGTGCCAGCAGCTTGCTAGGGGTTCCGAACACTGAAGCTTTCTTT.

The chain recombines TRBV6-5 with TRBJ2-7; 9 bases agree with TRBD1. CDR3 length: 13 residues. After removal of 7 bases from V and 4 bases from J, the junction contained 5 bases not matched to a gene. The germline CDR1 and CDR2 sequences are MNHEY and SVGAGI. This CDR3 is CASIQGAGYEQYF. CDR3 in DNA: TGTGCCAGCATACAGGGGGCGGGGTACGAGCAGTACTTC.

This clone was detected only a few times. The chain joins TRBV6-6 to TRBJ2-3, with D unresolved. In germline, CDR1 is MNHNY, CDR2 SVGAGI (reference sequence). The CDR3 contains 15 residues. The V gene lost 0 bases and the J gene lost 3 bases, with 10 bases spanning the gap. The CDR3 DNA sequence: TGTGCCAGCAGTTACTCCTTAGCCTCTACAGATACGCAGTATTTT. Translated: CASSYSLASTDTQYF.

The rearrangement uses TRBV10-2 and TRBJ1-5; tentatively, D is TRBD1 (5 bases). CDR1 and CDR2 (germline): WSHSY, SAAADI. The CDR3 length is 15 residues. Trimming took off 6 bases at V and 6 bases at J, with 18 bases between the two ends. The CDR3 sequence is CASRGNSGGSQPQHF. DNA of the CDR3: TGCGCCAGCAGGGGGAACTCCGGGGGGAGTCAGCCCCAGCATTTT.

The chain uses TRBV15 and TRBJ1-1; tentative D call: TRBD1 (5 bases). Germline CDR1 is LNHNV and CDR2 is YYDKDF (reference sequence). Trimming cost V 6 bases and J 0 bases, with 11 bases left between them. This CDR3 spans 14 amino acids. The CDR3 DNA sequence: TGTGCCACCAGTTACCAGGGAATGAACACTGAAGCTTTCTTT. Translating gives CATSYQGMNTEAFF.

This clone was seen once. The V call is TRBV19, the J call TRBJ1-5; D is ambiguous. Between the trimmed V and J ends, which lost 5 bases and 3 bases, there was a span of 14 bases. The germline V gene has CDR1 LNHDA and CDR2 SQIVND (reference sequence). This CDR3 spans 15 amino acids. In nucleotides, the CDR3 is TGTGCCAGTAGTCCCACTGGGCAGAACAATCAGCCCCAGCATTTT. This codes for CASSPTGQNNQPQHF.